Listed below are T cell receptor beta chains from one sample, sequenced in a study of blood T cells in healthy people across ages. TCRdb reanalysed the 5' RACE reads using MiXCR and keeps one entry per CDR3 protein. Of around 620,000 distinct CDR3 sequences listed, roughly 28% are singletons. Source material: blood. The receptors were sampled from a woman aged 70 to 79 in good health. Each CDR3 is given with its conserved first and last residue. The D gene is left open where the match is weak. Some rows mark clone size as missing; the rest say once, few, many or name a class of expanded clone.

TRBV20-1	few	TRBD1	TRBJ1-6	TGCAGTGCTAGAGTCCGACCGGGACAGACTAATTCACCCCTCCACTTT	CSARVRPGQTNSPLHF
TRBV9	-	-	TRBJ1-2	TGTGCCAGCAGCGGGAACCTGGGGGCAGGCGCATACGGCTACACCTTC	CASSGNLGAGAYGYTF
TRBV27	once	-	TRBJ2-3	TGTGCCAGCAGAACACCCGTCAAACAAGCGGGTTCCATTGCAGATACGCAGTATTTT	CASRTPVKQAGSIADTQYF
TRBV5-1	-	-	TRBJ2-3	TGCGCCAGCAGCTTGGGCCTAAAATTGTACACAGATACGCAGTATTTT	CASSLGLKLYTDTQYF
TRBV20-1	few	TRBD2	TRBJ2-2	TGCAGTGCTAGGGTGGCGGGGGGGACCACCGGGGAGCTGTTTTTT	CSARVAGGTTGELFF
TRBV2	-	TRBD2	TRBJ2-3	TGTGCCAGCAACGGGCGGGGGAGCACAGATACGCAGTATTTT	CASNGRGSTDTQYF
TRBV6-2/TRBV6-3	-	-	TRBJ1-2	TGTGCCAGCAGTTACTTTCGCTTTCACCGGGACGGCCGTGGCTACGCCTTC	CASSYFRFHRDGRGYAF
TRBV5-1	-	TRBD1	TRBJ2-5	TGCGCCAACAGTTCCTCCGGGACAGGGAGTGAGACCCAGTACTTC	CANSSSGTGSETQYF
TRBV7-2	-	-	TRBJ2-1	TGTGCCAGCAGCTTACAAGCTGAGGGGGGGAGGCATGAGCAGTTCTTC	CASSLQAEGGRHEQFF
TRBV5-6	-	-	TRBJ1-2	TGTGCCAGCAGCTTGTTGGGGGACTATGCAGGCTACACCTTC	CASSLLGDYAGYTF
TRBV29-1	-	TRBD2	TRBJ2-1	TGCAGCGTCTGGAGCGGGGCCTACAATGAGCAGTTCTTC	CSVWSGAYNEQFF
TRBV7-2	few	TRBD2	TRBJ2-5	TGTGCCAGCAGCTTAAAGGCGGGGGAAGAGACCCAGTACTTC	CASSLKAGEETQYF
TRBV7-2	-	-	TRBJ1-2	TGTGCCAGCAGCTTACAGGGAACAGCCTTC	CASSLQGTAF
TRBV7-9	-	TRBD2	TRBJ2-3	TGTGCCAGCAAGTCTAGCGGGGATGGGGATACGCAGTATTTT	CASKSSGDGDTQYF
TRBV5-6	-	-	TRBJ2-7	TGTGCCAGCAGCTTCGCAGGGCCAGACTACGAGCAGTACTTC	CASSFAGPDYEQYF
TRBV2	few	-	TRBJ2-7	TGTGCCAGCAGTTCTACAGGGACCGAGCAGTACTTC	CASSSTGTEQYF
TRBV20-1	few	-	TRBJ1-2	TGCAGTGCTAGGCCGAGGGGCCCACGGGGCTACACCTTC	CSARPRGPRGYTF
TRBV9	-	-	TRBJ1-5	TGTGCCAGCAGCTCAGAGAATCAGCCCCAGCATTTT	CASSSENQPQHF
TRBV5-5	many	-	TRBJ1-2	TGTGCCAGCAGCTTGGAGCACGGAGGGGGGGATGGCTACACCTTC	CASSLEHGGGDGYTF
TRBV7-2	few	-	TRBJ2-5	TGTACCAGCAGCCTCTTGGTGGTCGGAGAGACCCAGTACTTC	CTSSLLVVGETQYF
TRBV14	-	-	TRBJ1-2	TGTGCCAGCAGCCAAGATCCGTCCCCTTTAAGGGGCTACACCTTC	CASSQDPSPLRGYTF
TRBV29-1	few	-	TRBJ1-5	TGCAGCGTCTCATTAGGGGAGGGCCAGCCCCAGCATTTT	CSVSLGEGQPQHF
TRBV7-7	few	-	TRBJ1-1	TGTGCCAGCAGCCTGGGACGGAACACTGAAGCTTCCTTT	CASSLGRNTEASF
TRBV28	few	-	TRBJ2-1	TGTGCCAGCAGTTCCACTTTGGAGCAGTTCTTC	CASSSTLEQFF